The source of this T cell receptor beta chain is a study of identical twins. cDNA carried unique molecular identifiers, and a universal primer site was added by template switching. TCRdb processed the 5' RACE reads anew with MiXCR; each CDR3 protein has one entry. This sample carries 400,000 to 650,000 distinct CDR3 sequences, 20% to 25% of them seen once, and the ten largest clones take about 0.91%. This clonotype was recorded a few times. CDR1 SEHNR and CDR2 FQNEAQ come from the germline V gene (reference sequence). The ends lost 5 bases at V and 1 base at J; junction bases unmatched: 6. The CDR3 runs to 15 residues. The sample was also reused in another study, on T cells expressing NK-cell markers. From that report: No clear determination of HCMV specificity was made for expanded NKG2C+ T cell clones.

This sequence originates from a woman aged 18-29 years in good health. The sample was CD4+ T cells sorted from blood. V and J are TRBV7-9 and TRBJ2-7; 9 nucleotides agree with TRBD1. CDR3 nucleotides: TGTGCCAGCAGCGGAGGGACAGGGCTATCCTACGAGCAGTACTTC. Its translation is CASSGGTGLSYEQYF.